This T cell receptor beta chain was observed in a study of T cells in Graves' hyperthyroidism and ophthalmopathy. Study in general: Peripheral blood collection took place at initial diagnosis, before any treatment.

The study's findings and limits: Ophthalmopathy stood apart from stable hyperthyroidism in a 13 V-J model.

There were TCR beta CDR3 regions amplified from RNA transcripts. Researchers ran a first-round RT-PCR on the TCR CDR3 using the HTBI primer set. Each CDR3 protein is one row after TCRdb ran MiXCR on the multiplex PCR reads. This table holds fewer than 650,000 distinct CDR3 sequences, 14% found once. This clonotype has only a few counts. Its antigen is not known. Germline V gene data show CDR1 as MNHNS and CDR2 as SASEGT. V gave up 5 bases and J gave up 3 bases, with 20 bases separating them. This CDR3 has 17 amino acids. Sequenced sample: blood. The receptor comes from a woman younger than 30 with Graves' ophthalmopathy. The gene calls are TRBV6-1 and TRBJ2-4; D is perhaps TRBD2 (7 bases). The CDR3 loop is CASSPPGGARGKNIQYF. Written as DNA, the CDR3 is TGTGCCAGCAGTCCTCCTGGGGGGGCAAGGGGCAAAAACATTCAGTACTTC.